This T cell receptor (beta chain) comes out of a study of T cell responses to AZD1222 COVID-19 vaccine (dated by TCRdb to the early 2020s). Concerning the study at large: AZD1222 recipients whose second dose came at about 4 weeks and those whose second dose came at about 12 weeks were combined into one group, since spike-specific TCR depth and breadth did not differ between the two schedules. TCR sequencing was performed for about 250 trial participants, of whom about 200 were given two doses of AZD1222 and some 26 were given two doses of MenACWY control vaccine. Trial participants were enrolled by age into 18-55, 56-69 and 70-plus year subgroups, with roughly 160, 29 and 62 TCR-sequenced participants respectively. Overall study outcomes, separate from this receptor: Because no day 14 peak-response samples were available, the repertoires could be characterized only after the peak T cell response. CD4 TCRs associated with the vaccine covered the entire spike protein, and the dominant responses were in regions 160-218 and 743-854. Participants were mostly white British, with more females than males. The authors suggested clonal diversity may have been underestimated. Nearly half of unique spike-specific TCRs reportedly recognized epitopes outside regions mutated in the B.1.351 and B.1.1.7 variants. After two AZD1222 doses, spike-specific TCR breadth and depth were significantly higher than at day 0 and than in MenACWY recipients. Only five or six AZD1222 recipients were SARS-CoV-2 seropositive at baseline, limiting conclusions about previously exposed vaccinees. In the small 56-69-year group, the increase in depth fell short of significance, most likely because of low power.

The CDR3 regions of human TCRbeta chains were analyzed by immunosequencing. The source study handled its data this way. Repertoire TCRs were checked for matches against a reference library of SARS-CoV-2-specific TCRs that had been generated using the MIRA antigen-specificity platform. Breadth was defined as the fraction of unique TCRs that were SARS-CoV-2-associated, and depth was defined as the fraction of total T cells that were SARS-CoV-2-associated. Using the MIRA data, each spike-specific TCR was assigned both to the spike region to which the TCR was reactive and to a CD4 or CD8 class. Log10-transformed breadth and depth values were compared by one-way ANOVA with Sidak's multiple comparisons tests. TCRdb holds this immuneACCESS table with in-frame rearrangements only. Some clones are missing; in checked studies, unresolved V genes explain under half, and the rest has no known cause. V, J and clone size were drawn from that table, and D and trimming were deduced from the DNA. The table for this sample lists about 150,000 clones; roughly 91% of them were counted only once. The ten biggest clones cover 1.5% to 2% of the sample.

CDR1 LGHDT and CDR2 YNNKEL were looked up in the germline V gene (reference sequence). The junction shows trimming of 2 bases on V and 0 bases on J, plus 10 bases between the germline ends. Including cysteine and phenylalanine, the CDR3 has 16 amino acids. The CDR3 DNA has 48 bases and is translated from base 1. In light of the paper, this sample's time point label describes: baseline before first vaccination. Vaccinee samples came from UK trials COV001 and COV002, including a single-blind randomized controlled phase 2/3 trial of AZD1222 (ChAdOx1 nCoV-19) in healthy adults. Trial participant PBMC samples were collected at day 0 and day 28 after the second dose for TCRbeta chain sequencing. Points on this clone: What this receptor recognizes is not known. No per-base quality is available; no much larger clone lies one base away.

The source of this sequence is an adult in good health. The chain employs TRBV3-1 (or the pseudogene TRBV3-2) and TRBJ1-4; TRBD1 is a possible D gene, resting on 5 matching bases. The sequencing used peripheral blood, collected on day 0 of AZD1222 vaccination. The base sequence is TGTGCCAGCAGCCAAAAACTCAGGGCAACTAATGAAAAACTGTTTTTT. Translation gives CASSQKLRATNEKLFF.